This paragraph reports one T cell receptor beta chain. This sample stems from a study of blood T cell repertoires in COVID-19. Study overall: Both acute and convalescent COVID-19 samples were obtained from the United States, Italy and Spain. The cDNA or gDNA used as material had been derived from T cells, B-cell-depleted T cells, or PBMCs.

Per the authors' pipeline: Nucleated cell counts were estimated from reference gene primer amplification. The protocol was immunoSEQ multiplex PCR, while the TCRdb copy is restricted to in-frame clones and leaves out a portion. That table gives V, J and clone size, and the DNA gave D and trimming. This repertoire shows around 140,000 clones, 87% found once; its top ten account for 2% to 3%. Sequencing input: peripheral blood. The receptor comes from a man aged 50-59 years with active COVID-19.

For the CDR3, the DNA is TGTGCCAGCAGTTCTGACAGTCTGACACCCCTCCACTTT. Its protein is CASSSDSLTPLHF. The chain couples TRBV5-4 to TRBJ1-6; tentative D call: TRBD1 (5 bases). CDR1 is SGHNT and CDR2 is YYREEE in the germline V gene (reference sequence). The CDR3 runs to 13 residues. Trimming took 5 bases from V and 11 from J, leaving 14 bases between them.